These 13 T cell receptor beta chains were all obtained from the same sample, sequenced in a study of patients with pleural tuberculosis. TCRdb redid the calling of the reads with MiXCR, one entry per CDR3 protein. The sample includes around 50,000 distinct CDR3 sequences, about 6.8% of them seen just once. These receptors were taken from a human donor with pleural tuberculosis.

Ten or more counts support this clonotype. The chain links TRBV28 to TRBJ1-6; 7 bases line up with TRBD1. CDR3 length: 15 amino acids. Germline CDR1 and CDR2: MDHEN and SYDVKM. Losses at the gene ends were 7 bases for V and 8 bases for J; bases not matched to a gene: 11. CDR3 DNA sequence: TGTGCCAGCACCCCGCCCGGGACAGCCTATTCACCCCTCCACTTT. This translates into CASTPPGTAYSPLHF.

This clonotype turned up a few times. The V call is TRBV2, the J call TRBJ2-3, with 8 bases aligning to TRBD2. The CDR3 consists of 16 residues. The germline V gene has CDR1 SNHLY and CDR2 FYNNEI. J was trimmed by 3 bases and V by 2 bases; bases with no gene match: 7. The CDR3 protein is CASSERLAGRTDTQYF. In DNA, the CDR3 is TGTGCCAGCAGTGAAAGGCTAGCGGGTAGGACAGATACGCAGTATTTT.

This clonotype appeared many times. This rearrangement joins TRBV11-2 to TRBJ2-1, with 8 bases aligning to TRBD1. The CDR3 has 14 amino acids. After removal of 5 bases from V and 3 bases from J, the junction contained 3 bases not matched to a gene. Per the germline V gene, CDR1 is SGHAT and CDR2 is FQNNGV. The CDR3 sequence: CASSPGTGYNEQFF. The CDR3 nucleotides read TGTGCCAGCAGCCCCGGGACAGGCTACAATGAGCAGTTCTTC.

This clonotype was seen at least ten times. This chain uses TRBV6-2 or TRBV6-3 with TRBJ1-5; 7 bases are shared with TRBD1. V dropped 0 bases and J dropped 7; count of bases not matched to a gene: 6. CDR3 length: 15 residues. Germline V gives CDR1 MNHEY, CDR2 SVGEGT. The CDR3 loop is CASSYSSAGGQPQHF. The CDR3 DNA reads as TGTGCCAGCAGTTACTCGAGTGCAGGGGGACAGCCCCAGCATTTT.

This clonotype occurred many times. The chain has TRBV6-5 and TRBJ2-7; D uncertain. From germline, CDR1 is MNHEY and CDR2 SVGAGI. Trimming removed 2 bases at V and 6 bases at J, with 5 bases between. The CDR3 is made up of 11 amino acids. This CDR3 reads CASSYVGEQYF. CDR3 nucleotides: TGTGCCAGCAGTTACGTAGGCGAGCAGTACTTC.

This clonotype was counted at least ten times. In nucleotides, the CDR3 is TGCAGTGCTAGACCGGGGTTTGGCAACTATGGCTACACCTTC. Residues: CSARPGFGNYGYTF. This rearrangement joins TRBV20-1 to TRBJ1-2; D is unresolved. The ends were cut back, 2 bases at V and 2 bases at J, with 12 bases in the middle. CDR3 length equals 14 residues. Germline values: CDR1 DFQATT, CDR2 SNEGSKA (reference sequence).

There are many counts of this clonotype. J is TRBJ2-3 and V is TRBV4-2, with 9 bases fitting TRBD1. CDR3 size: 16 residues. Per germline, CDR1 LGHNA and CDR2 YNFKEQ. Trimming removed 4 bases from V and 3 bases from J; junction bases left unmatched: 8. The CDR3 here is CASSPTGQGLTDTQYF. The CDR3 DNA reads TGTGCCAGCAGCCCAACAGGACAGGGGTTGACAGATACGCAGTATTTT.

This clonotype was seen only a few times. The chain employs TRBV7-1 and TRBJ2-3; D is perhaps TRBD2 (6 bases). TRBV7-1 is identified as an open reading frame with a role that is uncertain. The CDR3 totals 16 residues. The germline V and J ends were trimmed by 3 bases and 6 bases, with 19 bases remaining between them. CDR3 loop: CASSSGLSGGRDTQYF. Written as DNA, the CDR3 is TGTGCCAGCAGCTCGGGACTGAGCGGAGGACGGGATACGCAGTATTTT.

Many counts were recorded for this clonotype. This chain's CDR3 is CASSTTGPGELFF. The CDR3 DNA follows: TGTGCCAGTAGTACGACAGGGCCCGGGGAGCTGTTTTTT. The chain is built from TRBV19 and TRBJ2-2, with TRBD1 matching 7 bases. J was trimmed by 6 bases and V by 4 bases; bases with no gene match: 2. The CDR3 loop spans 13 amino acids. CDR1 and CDR2 (germline): LNHDA, SQIVND (reference sequence).

This clonotype has at least ten counts. The chain couples TRBV12-3 or TRBV12-4 to TRBJ1-2, with 7 bases that match TRBD1. This CDR3 has 14 residues. Losses at the gene ends were 6 bases for V and 4 bases for J; bases not matched to a gene: 8. Written as DNA, the CDR3 is TGTGCCAGCAGCTTGACCGGGACAGTCTATGGCTACACCTTC. It codes for CASSLTGTVYGYTF.

The chain combines TRBV5-1 with TRBJ2-5; tentatively, D is TRBD1 (5 bases). This CDR3 has 12 amino acids. Germline CDR1 reads SGHRS; CDR2 reads YFSETQ. Trimming stripped 5 bases from V and 3 bases from J, with 8 bases between. The CDR3 reads CASSETEETQYF. CDR3 in DNA: TGCGCCAGCAGTGAGACAGAAGAGACCCAGTACTTC.

Ten or more counts support this clonotype. The rearrangement joins TRBV20-1 to TRBJ2-7; maybe TRBD2 (5 bases). CDR1 and CDR2 from the germline V gene are DFQATT and SNEGSKA (reference sequence). CDR3 size: 16 residues. V was clipped by 1 base and J by 0 bases, with 16 bases between them. In DNA, the CDR3 is TGCAGTGCTAGAGGCCCCGCGTTGACTACCTCCTACGAGCAGTACGTC. As protein: CSARGPALTTSYEQYV.

This clonotype was seen many times. In DNA form, the CDR3 reads TGCAGTGCTAGACCTGACAGGCCCGGGGGGCCCCAGCATTTT. It is translated as CSARPDRPGGPQHF. The V call is TRBV20-1, the J call TRBJ1-5; a possible D gene is TRBD1 (6 bases). The germline V gene encodes CDR1 DFQATT and CDR2 SNEGSKA (reference sequence). V was clipped by 2 bases and J by 9 bases, with 17 bases between them. This CDR3 contains 14 residues.